The source of this T cell receptor (beta chain) is a study of T-cell memory formation after mild COVID-19. This clonotype has only a few counts. Its antigen is currently unknown. Employing constant-segment primers, 5'RACE generated TCR alpha and TCR beta cDNA libraries bearing sample barcodes and UMIs. Via MiXCR, TCRdb re-called the 5' RACE reads, giving one row per CDR3 protein. The sample shows 100,000 to 150,000 distinct CDR3 sequences, about 15% of them seen only once. Overall study findings and caveats: Clones that contracted from day 15 to 85 had balanced CD4/CD8; later expanders were CD4+ biased.

The CDR3 is 11 residues long. Germline V CDR1 and CDR2: DFQATT, SNEGSKA (reference sequence). The V end was cut by 8 bases, the J end by 5 bases, with 10 bases between. The sample was PBMCs or a T cell subset sorted from them (not recorded which). This rearrangement joins TRBV20-1 to TRBJ2-1; no reliable D call. This receptor was obtained from an adult woman who had mild COVID-19 (a few samples of this study predate the infection). Cell type and time point are not known. The CDR3 nucleotides are TGCAGTACAACAAAGAACAATGAGCAGTTCTTC. Protein sequence: CSTTKNNEQFF.